This T cell receptor beta chain was captured in a study of shared clonotypes between healthy human individuals. TCRdb's copy holds only in-frame clones and misses some; the assay was immunoSEQ multiplex PCR. The table includes 850,000 to 1,200,000 clones, about 75% detected once. Study-wide results and limits: Naive CD4 clonotypes overlapped across a few donors at around 5%. Non-shared clonotypes showed lower generation probabilities than clonotypes common to all four donors.

Nashville, Tennessee was home to all donors, each a Caucasian adult. J gave up 7 bases and V 5 bases, and 9 bases lay outside the gene matches. The CDR3 sequence is 14 residues long. CDR1 is MNHNY and CDR2 is SVGAGI in the germline V gene (reference sequence). Regarding this clone: Its antigen is not identified.

The origin of this receptor is a man in his late teens or twenties in good health. V and J are TRBV6-6 and TRBJ2-7, with 9 bases lining up with TRBD1. Material for sequencing was memory CD4+ T cells sorted from blood. The subset: CD45RA-negative fraction. The CDR3 nucleotides read TGTGCCAGCAGTCAACAGGGACAGGGAGATGAGCAGTACTTC. Protein: CASSQQGQGDEQYF.